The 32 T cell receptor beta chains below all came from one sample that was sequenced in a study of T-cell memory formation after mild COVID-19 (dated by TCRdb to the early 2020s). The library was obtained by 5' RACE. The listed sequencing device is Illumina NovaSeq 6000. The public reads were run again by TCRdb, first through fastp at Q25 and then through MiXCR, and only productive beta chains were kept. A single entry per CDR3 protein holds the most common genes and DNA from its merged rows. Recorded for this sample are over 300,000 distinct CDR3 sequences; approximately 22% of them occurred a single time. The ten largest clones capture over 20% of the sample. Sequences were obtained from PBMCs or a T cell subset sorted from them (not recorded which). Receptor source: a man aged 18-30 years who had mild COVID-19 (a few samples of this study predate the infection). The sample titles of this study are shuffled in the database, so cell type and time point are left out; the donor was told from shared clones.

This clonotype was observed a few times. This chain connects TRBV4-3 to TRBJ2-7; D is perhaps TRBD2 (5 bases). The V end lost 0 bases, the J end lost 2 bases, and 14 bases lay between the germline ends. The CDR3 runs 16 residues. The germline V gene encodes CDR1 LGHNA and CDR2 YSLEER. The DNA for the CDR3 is TGCGCCAGCAGCCAAGATCCCCTCCCGGGAACCTACGAGCAGTACTTC. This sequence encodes CASSQDPLPGTYEQYF.

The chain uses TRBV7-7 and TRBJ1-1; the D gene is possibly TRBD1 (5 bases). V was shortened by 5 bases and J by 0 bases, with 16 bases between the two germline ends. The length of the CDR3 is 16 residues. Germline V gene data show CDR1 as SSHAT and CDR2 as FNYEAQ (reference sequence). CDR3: CASSPIMAGLNTEAFF. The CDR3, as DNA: TGTGCCAGCAGCCCCATCATGGCGGGGCTGAACACTGAAGCTTTCTTT.

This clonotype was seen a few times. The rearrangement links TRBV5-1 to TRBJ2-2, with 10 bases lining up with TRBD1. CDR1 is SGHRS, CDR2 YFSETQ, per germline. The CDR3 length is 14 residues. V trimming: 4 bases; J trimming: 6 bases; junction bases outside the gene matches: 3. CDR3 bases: TGCGCCAGCAGCCCGGGACAGGGGTCCGGGGAGCTGTTTTTT. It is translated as CASSPGQGSGELFF.

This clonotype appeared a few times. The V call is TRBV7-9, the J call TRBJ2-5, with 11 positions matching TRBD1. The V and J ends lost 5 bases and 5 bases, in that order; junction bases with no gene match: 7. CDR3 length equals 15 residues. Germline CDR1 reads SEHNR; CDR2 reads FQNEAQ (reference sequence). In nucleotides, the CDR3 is TGTGCCAGCAGCAGGACAGGGGGCGATACGGAGACCCAGTACTTC. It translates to CASSRTGGDTETQYF.

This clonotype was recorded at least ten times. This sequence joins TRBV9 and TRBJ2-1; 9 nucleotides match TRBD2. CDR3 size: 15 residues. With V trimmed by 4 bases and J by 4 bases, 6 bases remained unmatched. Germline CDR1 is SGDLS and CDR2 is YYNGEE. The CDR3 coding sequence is TGTGCCAGCAGCCTGACTAGCGGTGATTACAATGAGCAGTTCTTC. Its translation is CASSLTSGDYNEQFF.

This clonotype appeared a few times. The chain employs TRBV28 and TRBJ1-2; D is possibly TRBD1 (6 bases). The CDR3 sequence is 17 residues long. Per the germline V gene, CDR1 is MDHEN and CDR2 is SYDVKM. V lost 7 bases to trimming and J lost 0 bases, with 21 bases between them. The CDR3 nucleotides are TGTGCCAGCATCCGACGAACAGGGCTAGACACTAACTATGGCTACACCTTC. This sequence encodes CASIRRTGLDTNYGYTF.

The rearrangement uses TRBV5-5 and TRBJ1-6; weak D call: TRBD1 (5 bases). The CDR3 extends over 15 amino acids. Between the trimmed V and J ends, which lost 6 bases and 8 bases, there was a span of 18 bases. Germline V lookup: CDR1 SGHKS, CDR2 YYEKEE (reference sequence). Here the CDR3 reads CASTREVGSYSPLHF. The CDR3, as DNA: TGTGCCAGCACCAGGGAGGTTGGCAGTTATTCACCCCTCCACTTT.

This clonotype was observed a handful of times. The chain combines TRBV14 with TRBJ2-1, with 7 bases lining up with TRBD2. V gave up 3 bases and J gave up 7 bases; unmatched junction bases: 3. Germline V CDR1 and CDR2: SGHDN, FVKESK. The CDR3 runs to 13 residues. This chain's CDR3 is CASSQLAANEQFF. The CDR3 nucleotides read TGTGCCAGCAGCCAGCTAGCGGCAAATGAGCAGTTCTTC. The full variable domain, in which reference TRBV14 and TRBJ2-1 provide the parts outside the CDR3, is EAGVTQFPSHSVIEKGQTVTLRCDPISGHDNLYWYRRVMGKEIKFLLHFVKESKQDESGMPNNRFLAERTGGTYSTLKVQPAELEDSGVYFCASSQLAANEQFFGPGTRLTVL.

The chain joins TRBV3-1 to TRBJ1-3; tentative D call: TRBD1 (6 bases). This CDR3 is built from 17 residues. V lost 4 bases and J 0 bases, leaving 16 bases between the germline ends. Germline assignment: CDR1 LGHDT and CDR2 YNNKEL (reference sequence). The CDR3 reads CASSRGRSGVSGNTIYF. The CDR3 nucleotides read TGTGCCAGCAGCCGGGGGCGTAGCGGAGTCTCTGGAAACACCATATATTTT.

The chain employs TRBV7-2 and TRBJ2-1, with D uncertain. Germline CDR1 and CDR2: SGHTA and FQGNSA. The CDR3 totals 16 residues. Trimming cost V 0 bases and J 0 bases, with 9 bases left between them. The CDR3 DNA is TGTGCCAGCAGCTTAGCGGGCAGCCGCTCCTACAATGAGCAGTTCTTC. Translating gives CASSLAGSRSYNEQFF.

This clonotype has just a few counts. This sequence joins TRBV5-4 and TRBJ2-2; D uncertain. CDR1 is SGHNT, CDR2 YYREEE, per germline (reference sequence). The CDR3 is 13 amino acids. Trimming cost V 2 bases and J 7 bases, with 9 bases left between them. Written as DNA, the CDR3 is TGTGCCAGCAGCTTCGGTAGTATCGGGGAGCTGTTTTTT. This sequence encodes CASSFGSIGELFF.

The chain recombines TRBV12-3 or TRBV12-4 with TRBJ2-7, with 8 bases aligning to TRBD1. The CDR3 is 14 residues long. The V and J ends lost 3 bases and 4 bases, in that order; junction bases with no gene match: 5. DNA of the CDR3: TGTGCCAGCAGTTTCGGACAGGGTACTTACGAGCAGTACTTC. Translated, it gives CASSFGQGTYEQYF.

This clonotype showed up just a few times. The CDR3 DNA reads TGTGCCAGCAGCAAATACAAACAAGAGACCCAGTACTTC. This sequence encodes CASSKYKQETQYF. V and J are TRBV21-1 and TRBJ2-5. TRBV21-1 is described as a pseudogene. This CDR3 contains 13 residues.

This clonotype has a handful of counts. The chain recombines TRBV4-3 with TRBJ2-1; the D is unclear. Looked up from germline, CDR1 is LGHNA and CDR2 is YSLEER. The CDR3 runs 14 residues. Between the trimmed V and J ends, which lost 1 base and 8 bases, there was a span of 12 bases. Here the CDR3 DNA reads TGCGCCAGCAGCCAAGGATCCATGGGATATGAGCAGTTCTTC. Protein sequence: CASSQGSMGYEQFF.

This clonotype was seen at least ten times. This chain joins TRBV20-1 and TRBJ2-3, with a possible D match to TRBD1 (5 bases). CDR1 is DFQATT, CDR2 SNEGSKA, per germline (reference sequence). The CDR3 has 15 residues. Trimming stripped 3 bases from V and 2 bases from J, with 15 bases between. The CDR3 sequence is CSASAGRVNTDTQYF. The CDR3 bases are TGCAGTGCTAGTGCAGGGCGTGTAAACACAGATACGCAGTATTTT.

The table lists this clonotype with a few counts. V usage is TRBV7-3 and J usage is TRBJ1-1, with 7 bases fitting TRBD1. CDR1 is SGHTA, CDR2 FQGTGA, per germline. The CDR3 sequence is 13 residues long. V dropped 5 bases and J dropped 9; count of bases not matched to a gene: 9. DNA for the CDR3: TGTGCCAGCAGCCTACAGGGACAGACGCAAGCTTTCTTT. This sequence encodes CASSLQGQTQAFF.

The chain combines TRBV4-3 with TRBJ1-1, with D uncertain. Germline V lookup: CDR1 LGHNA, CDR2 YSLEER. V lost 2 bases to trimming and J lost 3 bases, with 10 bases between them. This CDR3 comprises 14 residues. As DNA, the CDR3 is TGCGCCAGCAGCCAATTTGATCTTTACACTGAAGCTTTCTTT. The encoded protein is CASSQFDLYTEAFF.

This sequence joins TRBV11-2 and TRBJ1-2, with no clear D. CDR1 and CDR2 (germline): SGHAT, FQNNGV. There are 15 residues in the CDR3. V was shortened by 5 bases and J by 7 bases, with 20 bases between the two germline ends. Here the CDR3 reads CASSGVRGSFSGYTF. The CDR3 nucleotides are TGTGCCAGCAGCGGGGTCCGGGGAAGTTTCTCTGGCTACACCTTC.

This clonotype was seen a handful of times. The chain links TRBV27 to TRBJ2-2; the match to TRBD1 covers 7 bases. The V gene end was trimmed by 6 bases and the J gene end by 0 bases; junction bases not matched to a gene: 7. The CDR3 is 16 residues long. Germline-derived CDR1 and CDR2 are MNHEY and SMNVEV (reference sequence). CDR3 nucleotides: TGTGCCAGCAGCCGACAGGGAACGACGAACACCGGGGAGCTGTTTTTT. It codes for CASSRQGTTNTGELFF.

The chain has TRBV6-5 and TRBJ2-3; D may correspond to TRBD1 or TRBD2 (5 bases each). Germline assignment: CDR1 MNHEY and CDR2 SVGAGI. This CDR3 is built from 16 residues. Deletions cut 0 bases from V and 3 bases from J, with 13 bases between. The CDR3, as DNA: TGTGCCAGCAGTTACTCCCCTCGGGGCAGTACAGATACGCAGTATTTT. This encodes CASSYSPRGSTDTQYF.

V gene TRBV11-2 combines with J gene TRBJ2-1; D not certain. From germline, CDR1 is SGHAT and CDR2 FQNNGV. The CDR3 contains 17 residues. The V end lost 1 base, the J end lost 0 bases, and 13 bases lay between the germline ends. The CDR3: CASSLVGSRSSYNEQFF. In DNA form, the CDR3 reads TGTGCCAGCAGCTTAGTCGGTAGCCGAAGCTCCTACAATGAGCAGTTCTTC.

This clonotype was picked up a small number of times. In DNA, the CDR3 is TGTGCCAGTAGTATCGACTCTTCGACAGGGGGCAACTATGGCTACACCTTC. Protein product: CASSIDSSTGGNYGYTF. This chain connects TRBV19 to TRBJ1-2; 10 nucleotides align to TRBD1. The J segment lost 2 bases and the V segment lost 3 bases, leaving 9 bases of the junction unmatched. The germline gives CDR1 LNHDA, CDR2 SQIVND (reference sequence). The CDR3 covers 17 residues.

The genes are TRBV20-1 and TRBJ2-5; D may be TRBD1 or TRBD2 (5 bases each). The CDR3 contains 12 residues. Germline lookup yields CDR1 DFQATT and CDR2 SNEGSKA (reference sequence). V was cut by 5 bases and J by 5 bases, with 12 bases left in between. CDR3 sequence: CSADGTRETQYF. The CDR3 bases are TGCAGTGCTGACGGGACCCGGGAGACCCAGTACTTC.

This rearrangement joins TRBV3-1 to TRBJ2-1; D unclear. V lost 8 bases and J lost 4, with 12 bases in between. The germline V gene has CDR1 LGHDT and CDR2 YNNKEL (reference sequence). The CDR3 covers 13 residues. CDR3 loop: CASQPRAYNEQFF. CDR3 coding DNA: TGTGCCAGCCAGCCAAGGGCGTACAATGAGCAGTTCTTC.

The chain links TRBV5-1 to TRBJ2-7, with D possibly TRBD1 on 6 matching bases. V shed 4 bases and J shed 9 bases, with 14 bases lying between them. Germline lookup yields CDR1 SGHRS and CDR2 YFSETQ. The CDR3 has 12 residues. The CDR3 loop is CASSPDSAGQYF. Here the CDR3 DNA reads TGCGCCAGCAGCCCGGACAGTGCGGGGCAGTACTTC. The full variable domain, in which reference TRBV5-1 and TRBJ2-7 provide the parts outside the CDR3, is KAGVTQTPRYLIKTRGQQVTLSCSPISGHRSVSWYQQTPGQGLQFLFEYFSETQRNKGNFPGRFSGRQFSNSRSEMNVSTLELGDSALYLCASSPDSAGQYFGPGTRLTVT.

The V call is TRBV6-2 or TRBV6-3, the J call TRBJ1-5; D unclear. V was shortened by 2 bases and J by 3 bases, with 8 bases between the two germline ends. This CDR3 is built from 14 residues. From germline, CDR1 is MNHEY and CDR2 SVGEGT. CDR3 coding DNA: TGTGCCAGCAGTTACGGAAGGGTCAATCAGCCCCAGCATTTT. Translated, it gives CASSYGRVNQPQHF.

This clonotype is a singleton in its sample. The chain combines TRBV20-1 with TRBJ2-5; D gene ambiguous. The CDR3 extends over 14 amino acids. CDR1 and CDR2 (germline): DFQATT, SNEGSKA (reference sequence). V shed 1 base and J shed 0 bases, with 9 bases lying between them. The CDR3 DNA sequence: TGCAGTGCTAGAGTTGTACGGTACCAAGAGACCCAGTACTTC. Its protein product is CSARVVRYQETQYF.

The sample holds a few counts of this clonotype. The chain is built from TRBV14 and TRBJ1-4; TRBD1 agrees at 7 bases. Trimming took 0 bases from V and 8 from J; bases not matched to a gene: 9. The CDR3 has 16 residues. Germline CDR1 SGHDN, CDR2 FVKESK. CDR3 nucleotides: TGTGCCAGCAGCCAAGACCCAACAGGGGCGGGAGAAAAACTGTTTTTT. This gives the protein CASSQDPTGAGEKLFF.

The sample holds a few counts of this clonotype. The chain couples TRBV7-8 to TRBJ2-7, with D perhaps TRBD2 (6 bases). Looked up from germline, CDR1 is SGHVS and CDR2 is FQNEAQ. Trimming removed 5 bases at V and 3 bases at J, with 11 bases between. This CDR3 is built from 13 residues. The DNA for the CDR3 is TGTGCCAGCAGCAAAACCGGGAGCTACGAGCAGTACGTC. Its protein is CASSKTGSYEQYV.

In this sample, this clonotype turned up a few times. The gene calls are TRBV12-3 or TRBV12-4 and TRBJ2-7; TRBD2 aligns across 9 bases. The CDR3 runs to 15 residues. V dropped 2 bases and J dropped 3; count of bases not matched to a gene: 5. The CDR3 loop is CASSLSAGGHYEQYV. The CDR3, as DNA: TGTGCCAGCAGTTTATCCGCGGGGGGGCACTACGAGCAGTACGTC.

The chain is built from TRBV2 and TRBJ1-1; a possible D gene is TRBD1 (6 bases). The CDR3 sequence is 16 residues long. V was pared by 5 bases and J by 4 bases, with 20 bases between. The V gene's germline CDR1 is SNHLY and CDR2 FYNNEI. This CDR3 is CASSQRTVGGFTEAFF. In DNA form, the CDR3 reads TGTGCCAGCAGTCAGAGGACAGTAGGAGGATTCACTGAAGCTTTCTTT.

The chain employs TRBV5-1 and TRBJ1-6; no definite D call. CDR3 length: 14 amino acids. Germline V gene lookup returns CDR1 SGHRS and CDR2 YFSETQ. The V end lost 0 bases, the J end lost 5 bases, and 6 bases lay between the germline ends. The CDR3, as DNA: TGCGCCAGCAGCTTGGGTTGGGATAATTCACCCCTCCACTTT. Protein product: CASSLGWDNSPLHF. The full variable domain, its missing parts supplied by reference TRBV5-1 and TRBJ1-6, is KAGVTQTPRYLIKTRGQQVTLSCSPISGHRSVSWYQQTPGQGLQFLFEYFSETQRNKGNFPGRFSGRQFSNSRSEMNVSTLELGDSALYLCASSLGWDNSPLHFGNGTRLTVT.